The clone carrying this T cell receptor (beta chain) was seen a handful of times. A TCRbeta library incorporating unique molecular identifiers was prepared. TCRdb analysed the PCR reads with MiXCR anew, one entry per CDR3 protein. The data hold roughly 610,000 distinct CDR3 sequences, with roughly a tenth observed a single time. The source of the sample is a study of T-cell reconstitution after alpha-beta-depleted transplantation in children. The CDR3 has 17 amino acids. Germline values: CDR1 SGHKS, CDR2 YYEKEE (reference sequence). Trimming removed 0 bases from V and 0 bases from J, with 13 bases in between.

The TCR was taken from a human donor who donated a stem cell graft to a child with acute myeloid leukemia. Sequenced material: PBMCs from the stem cell graft donor, taken from the stem cell graft. The rearrangement links TRBV5-5 to TRBJ1-3, with a weak D call TRBD1 (6 bases). The CDR3: CASSLALRTDSGNTIYF. For the CDR3, the DNA is TGTGCCAGCAGCTTGGCCCTACGGACAGACTCTGGAAACACCATATATTTT.